One and the same sample provided the 26 T cell receptor beta chains below, sequenced in a study of blood T cells in healthy people across ages. With a J-beta primer mix and a sample-barcoded 5' primer, a second PCR ran about 7 to 12 cycles. MiXCR, run by TCRdb on the 5' RACE reads, gives a single entry per CDR3 protein. The repertoire consists of about 670,000 distinct CDR3 sequences, with approximately 52% occurring once and the leading ten covering 13%. The sample comprised blood. These receptors originate from a woman older than 75 in good health.

In the case of this clonotype: With a much larger clone just one base away, this may be a read error. The V gene is TRBV7-9, the J gene TRBJ2-1; weak D call: TRBD1 (6 bases). The DNA matches TRBJ2-7 better at its end, which makes the J call doubtful. Looked up from germline, CDR1 is SEHNR and CDR2 is FQNEAQ (reference sequence). The length of the CDR3 is 15 residues. The CDR3 here is CASSIQGITYNEQYF. CDR3 nucleotide sequence: TGTGCCAGCAGCATTCAGGGGATAACCTACAATGAGCAGTACTTC.

Ten or more counts support this clonotype. The genes are TRBV5-1 and TRBJ2-7; D unresolved. The CDR3 is made up of 11 amino acids. With 0 bases removed from V and 6 bases from J, the gap between germline ends came to 4 bases. CDR1 and CDR2 (germline): SGHRS, YFSETQ. The CDR3 nucleotides are TGCGCCAGCAGCTTGGAGTCCGAGCAGTACTTC. Its protein is CASSLESEQYF.

The V call is TRBV27, the J call TRBJ2-1, with D perhaps assigned TRBD1 or TRBD2 (5 bases each). Germline V gene sequence: CDR1 MNHEY, CDR2 SMNVEV (reference sequence). The CDR3 loop spans 14 amino acids. Trimming left V 7 bases short and J 8 bases short, with 18 bases between. In nucleotides, the CDR3 is TGTGCCAGCAACTCGGTGGGGGTAGGGGATGAGCAGTTCTTC. Its translation: CASNSVGVGDEQFF.

The rearrangement joins TRBV7-2 to TRBJ2-3; unclear D gene. This CDR3 is 15 amino acids long. V shed 2 bases and J shed 2 bases, with 11 bases lying between them. Germline V CDR1 and CDR2: SGHTA, FQGNSA. The CDR3 nucleotides are TGTGCCAGCAGCTTAAGGGCCCCCTACACAGATACGCAGTATTTT. Its translation is CASSLRAPYTDTQYF. The variable domain in full, completed from reference TRBV7-2 and TRBJ2-3, reads GAGVSQSPSNKVTEKGKDVELRCDPISGHTALYWYRQSLGQGLEFLIYFQGNSAPDKSGLPSDRFSAERTGGSVSTLTIQRTQQEDSAVYLCASSLRAPYTDTQYFGPGTRLTVL.

The chain has TRBV2 and TRBJ2-5, with D possibly being TRBD1 (6 bases). The CDR3 extends over 12 amino acids. Germline V gene sequence: CDR1 SNHLY, CDR2 FYNNEI. Between the trimmed V and J ends, which lost 11 bases and 2 bases, there was a span of 12 bases. The DNA of the CDR3 is TGTGCCGGCGAGGGGACACAAGAGACCCAGTACTTC. It is translated as CAGEGTQETQYF.

The chain links TRBV5-1 to TRBJ2-7; D is perhaps TRBD2 (6 bases). V lost 3 bases, J lost 1 base, and 14 bases lay in between. The CDR3 spans 15 residues. Germline V lookup: CDR1 SGHRS, CDR2 YFSETQ. CDR3 sequence: CASSSFDGGSYEQYF. The CDR3 DNA follows: TGCGCCAGCAGCTCCTTCGACGGGGGTTCCTACGAGCAGTACTTC. Full variable domain (missing parts from reference TRBV5-1 and TRBJ2-7): KAGVTQTPRYLIKTRGQQVTLSCSPISGHRSVSWYQQTPGQGLQFLFEYFSETQRNKGNFPGRFSGRQFSNSRSEMNVSTLELGDSALYLCASSSFDGGSYEQYFGPGTRLTVT.

The gene calls are TRBV5-1 and TRBJ2-2; D gene unclear. The germline V gene has CDR1 SGHRS and CDR2 YFSETQ. Trimming stripped 4 bases from V and 5 bases from J, with 18 bases between. The CDR3 runs to 16 residues. In nucleotides, the CDR3 is TGCGCCAGCAGCCCTCGACGGGCATCAATTACCGGGGAGCTGTTTTTT. Protein: CASSPRRASITGELFF.

The chain is built from TRBV5-1 and TRBJ2-5; D uncertain. Trimming removed 5 bases from V and 1 base from J, with 12 bases in between. CDR1 SGHRS and CDR2 YFSETQ come from the germline V gene. The CDR3 runs to 14 residues. CDR3 in amino acids: CASRVEQIQETQYF. The CDR3 coding sequence is TGCGCCAGCAGGGTCGAACAGATCCAAGAGACCCAGTACTTC.

This clonotype was recorded a few times. The CDR3 protein is CASFRGETQYF. The CDR3 DNA follows: TGTGCCAGCTTCAGGGGGGAGACCCAGTACTTC. V usage is TRBV7-8 and J usage is TRBJ2-5; 7 nucleotides line up with TRBD1. After removal of 8 bases from V and 5 bases from J, the junction contained 2 bases not matched to a gene. This CDR3 has 11 amino acids. Germline lookup yields CDR1 SGHVS and CDR2 FQNEAQ.

The chain uses TRBV10-3 and TRBJ2-7; 7 bases line up with TRBD2. The J call is doubtful: the DNA matches TRBJ2-5 better. CDR1 is ENHRY and CDR2 is SYGVKD in the germline V gene. The CDR3 has 14 residues. Here the CDR3 reads CAISDGGGGGTQYF. The CDR3 region has the DNA TGTGCCATCAGTGACGGCGGGGGTGGCGGGACCCAGTACTTC.

Concerning this clonotype: An end of the junction differs from the germline gene, which may be a read error. The chain links TRBV5-1 to TRBJ2-7, with D unclear. The CDR3 spans 14 residues. CDR1 is SGHRS, CDR2 YFSETQ, per germline. The CDR3, as DNA: TGTGCCAGCAGCTTGTACTTAGGGAACCTTCAACAGTACTTC. It codes for CASSLYLGNLQQYF. Looking up the rest from reference TRBV5-1 and TRBJ2-7 gives the full variable domain: KAGVTQTPRYLIKTRGQQVTLSCSPISGHRSVSWYQQTPGQGLQFLFEYFSETQRNKGNFPGRFSGRQFSNSRSEMNVSTLELGDSALYLCASSLYLGNLQQYFGPGTRLTVT.

The rearrangement links TRBV29-1 to TRBJ2-3; the D is unclear. Looked up from germline, CDR1 is SQVTM and CDR2 is ANQGSEA. Deletions cut 6 bases from V and 2 bases from J, with 21 bases between. The CDR3 contains 16 residues. CDR3 in DNA: TGCAGCGTCGATTGGCCGGACGCACTACTCACAGATACGCAGTATTTT. Protein sequence: CSVDWPDALLTDTQYF.

This clonotype was observed many times. The chain employs TRBV6-5 and TRBJ2-7; D gene unclear. The CDR3 consists of 11 residues. Germline CDR1 reads MNHEY; CDR2 reads SVGAGI. V lost 2 bases and J lost 7, with 6 bases in between. The CDR3 nucleotides are TGTGCCAGCAGTTACCGAAATGAGCAGTACTTC. Protein: CASSYRNEQYF.

As to this clonotype: A read error may explain this, as a much larger clone is one base away. CDR3 nucleotide sequence: TGTGCCAGCAGCTTAGTCGGAAACATTCGGTACTTC. Its translation: CASSLVGNIRYF. This chain links TRBV7-9 with TRBJ2-5; D gene uncertain. V gave up 1 base and J gave up 13 bases, with 13 bases separating them. The CDR3 is made up of 12 amino acids. Germline loops: CDR1 SEHNR, CDR2 FQNEAQ (reference sequence).

This clonotype occurred a few times. CDR3 loop: CASSLRSVIPTGELFF. DNA for the CDR3: TGCGCCAGCAGCCTACGGTCGGTGATTCCCACCGGGGAGCTGTTTTTT. V gene TRBV4-1 combines with J gene TRBJ2-2; the D is unclear. The CDR3 is 16 amino acids. The V end was cut by 4 bases, the J end by 4 bases, with 16 bases between. Germline values: CDR1 MGHRA, CDR2 YSYEKL.

This clonotype appeared many times. The chain has TRBV20-1 and TRBJ1-1; 8 bases agree with TRBD1. The CDR3 has 12 residues. The germline V gene has CDR1 DFQATT and CDR2 SNEGSKA (reference sequence). The CDR3 DNA follows: TGCACCTCGGACAGGGCGAACACTGAAGCTTTCTTT. It is translated as CTSDRANTEAFF.

This chain joins TRBV29-1 and TRBJ2-3, with 10 positions matching TRBD2. J gave up 2 bases and V 0 bases, and 8 bases lay outside the gene matches. Germline CDR1 is SQVTM and CDR2 is ANQGSEA. This CDR3 comprises 17 residues. The CDR3 here is CSVEDSGGKFITDTQYF. Here the CDR3 DNA reads TGCAGCGTTGAAGATAGCGGGGGGAAGTTTATCACAGATACGCAGTATTTT.

Ten or more counts support this clonotype. The genes are TRBV27 and TRBJ2-1, with TRBD2 matching over 12 bases. The V gene end was trimmed by 7 bases and the J gene end by 15 bases; junction bases not matched to a gene: 16. Germline CDR1 reads MNHEY; CDR2 reads SMNVEV (reference sequence). This CDR3 contains 15 residues. The CDR3 sequence: CASTLYGLAGGPVFF. The CDR3, as DNA: TGTGCCAGCACTCTCTATGGGCTAGCGGGAGGGCCGGTGTTCTTC.

This clonotype was counted between two and nine times. The CDR3 nucleotides read TGTGCCAGCAGTGTGCGGGGAACTGTGATCGCGCAGTACTTC. This encodes CASSVRGTVIAQYF. The rearrangement links TRBV28 to TRBJ2-5; TRBD2 might be the D (6 bases). The V gene lost 5 bases and the J gene lost 11 bases, with 21 bases spanning the gap. The CDR3 runs to 14 residues. Germline V gene data show CDR1 as MDHEN and CDR2 as SYDVKM.

The V and J genes are TRBV5-1 and TRBJ2-1, with D maybe TRBD2 (6 bases). Germline assignment: CDR1 SGHRS and CDR2 YFSETQ. The CDR3 loop spans 16 amino acids. The germline V and J ends were trimmed by 2 bases and 5 bases, with 17 bases remaining between them. CDR3 nucleotide sequence: TGCGCCAGCAGCTTTACGGAGTTAGCGGCCCACAATGAGCAGTTCTTC. It encodes CASSFTELAAHNEQFF.

This clonotype came up many times. The chain links TRBV11-1 to TRBJ2-1; 7 positions match TRBD2. CDR1 is SGHAT, CDR2 FQDESV, per germline (reference sequence). The CDR3 covers 17 residues. The V and J ends lost 6 bases and 4 bases, in that order; junction bases with no gene match: 15. CDR3 bases: TGTGCCAGCAGTCCAGTGGGAGGGCCCCTCCGATACAATGAGCAGTTCTTC. Translating gives CASSPVGGPLRYNEQFF.

This clonotype was found a few times. The chain recombines TRBV20-1 with TRBJ1-5; 11 bases map to TRBD1. The germline V gene encodes CDR1 DFQATT and CDR2 SNEGSKA (reference sequence). This CDR3 region has 14 residues. After removal of 2 bases from V and 6 bases from J, the junction contained 3 bases not matched to a gene. The CDR3 nucleotides are TGCAGTGCTAGACGGACAGGGGGCGGTCAGCCCCAGCATTTT. Protein product: CSARRTGGGQPQHF.

This clonotype was seen many times. This rearrangement joins TRBV21-1 to TRBJ2-1. TRBV21-1 is a recognized pseudogene. The length of the CDR3 is 13 residues. The CDR3 here is CASSESRGNEQFF. CDR3 nucleotide sequence: TGTGCCAGCAGCGAGTCTCGTGGCAATGAGCAGTTCTTC.

This clonotype was recorded only once. The CDR3 loop is CSASTGQVYTEAFF. CDR3 nucleotide sequence: TGCAGTGCCTCTACAGGGCAGGTTTACACTGAAGCTTTCTTT. The V call is TRBV20-1, the J call TRBJ1-1, with D possibly TRBD1 on 6 matching bases. V lost 6 bases and J lost 3, with 17 bases in between. This CDR3 comprises 14 residues. CDR1 and CDR2 (germline): DFQATT, SNEGSKA (reference sequence).

This clonotype was found a few times. The DNA of the CDR3 is TGCAGCGGCGGGGGGACAGGGGGTGAAAAACTGTTTTTT. It yields the protein CSGGGTGGEKLFF. V usage is TRBV29-1 and J usage is TRBJ1-4; 11 positions agree with TRBD1. This CDR3 is built from 13 residues. The V gene's germline CDR1 is SQVTM and CDR2 ANQGSEA. After removal of 7 bases from V and 7 bases from J, the junction contained 5 bases not matched to a gene.

As to this clonotype: A junction end diverges from the germline sequence, so it may reflect a read error. The J gene is TRBJ1-6, the V gene TRBV5-1, with 11 bases identical to TRBD1. CDR3 length: 17 residues. CDR1 and CDR2 from the germline V gene are SGHRS and YFSETQ. The CDR3 bases are TGCGTCAGCAGCTTGGGGACAGGGGGCTCCTATAATTCACCCCTCCACTTT. Amino acid sequence: CVSSLGTGGSYNSPLHF. Full variable domain (outside the CDR3, taken from reference TRBV5-1 and TRBJ1-6): KAGVTQTPRYLIKTRGQQVTLSCSPISGHRSVSWYQQTPGQGLQFLFEYFSETQRNKGNFPGRFSGRQFSNSRSEMNVSTLELGDSALYLCVSSLGTGGSYNSPLHFGNGTRLTVT.